This T cell receptor beta chain was captured by sequencing in a study of T cell responses to AZD1222 COVID-19 vaccine. About the study: Both about-4-week and about-12-week second-dose recipients were combined. Study findings and constraints: Clonal diversity may have been underestimated, and the donors were mostly white British, with more females than males. Receipt of two AZD1222 doses was followed by a rise in Spike-specific TCR breadth and depth. Across the whole spike, CD4 TCRs peaked at regions 160-218 and 743-854.

About this clone: What it recognizes is unknown.

The CDR3 extends over 12 amino acids. The germline V gene has CDR1 SGHVS and CDR2 FNYEAQ. V was pared by 6 bases and J by 6 bases, with 12 bases between. Assay used: immunoSEQ multiplex PCR; TCRdb lists only in-frame clones, some missing. The sample comprises approximately 150,000 clones, 90% to 95% of which are singletons, and approximately 5% rests with the top ten. This chain uses TRBV7-6 with TRBJ2-7, with a tentative D call TRBD1 (5 bases). The sample here was peripheral blood, taken on day 0 of AZD1222 vaccination. This TCR derives from an adult in good health. The CDR3 sequence: CASSLTASEQYF. The DNA of the CDR3 is TGTGCCAGCAGTTTGACAGCATCCGAGCAGTACTTC.